The 9 T cell receptor beta chains given below trace back to one sample, sequenced in a study of blood T cell repertoires in COVID-19. The assay was immunoSEQ multiplex PCR, and TCRdb's table has in-frame clones only and misses some. The sample holds about 91,000 clones, approximately 86% seen once. Source material: peripheral blood. These receptors were obtained from a woman aged 70-85 years with acute or convalescent COVID-19.

The table lists this clone with a few counts. The chain couples TRBV29-1 to TRBJ2-1; 8 nucleotides align to TRBD2. The V gene end was trimmed by 4 bases and the J gene end by 3 bases; junction bases not matched to a gene: 11. CDR3 length equals 16 residues. Per the germline V gene, CDR1 is SQVTM and CDR2 is ANQGSEA. The CDR3: CSVAPPGLVIYNEQFF. The CDR3 DNA sequence: TGCAGCGTTGCACCCCCGGGACTAGTGATCTACAATGAGCAGTTCTTC.

This sequence joins TRBV27 and TRBJ2-7; tentative D call: TRBD2 (6 bases). Trimming took off 4 bases at V and 0 bases at J, with 13 bases between the two ends. The CDR3 contains 15 residues. The germline CDR1 and CDR2 sequences are MNHEY and SMNVEV (reference sequence). CDR3 loop: CASSSRLGLSYEQYF. The CDR3 DNA reads TGTGCCAGCAGTTCCCGACTAGGACTCTCCTACGAGCAGTACTTC.

The CDR3 protein is CASSLERYSPLHF. In DNA form, the CDR3 reads TGTGCCAGCAGCTTAGAGCGTTATTCACCCCTCCACTTT. The chain joins TRBV11-2 to TRBJ1-6; D gene uncertain. Per germline, CDR1 SGHAT and CDR2 FQNNGV. Deletions cut 0 bases from V and 8 bases from J, with 5 bases between. This CDR3 is 13 amino acids long.

The chain is built from TRBV11-1 and TRBJ2-1; TRBD2 might be the D (6 bases). V was cut by 5 bases and J by 8 bases, with 10 bases left in between. This CDR3 is built from 12 residues. Germline-derived CDR1 and CDR2 are SGHAT and FQDESV (reference sequence). In DNA, the CDR3 is TGTGCCAGCAGCCCGGGGGTTTATGAGCAGTTCTTC. Translation: CASSPGVYEQFF.

The rearrangement joins TRBV2 to TRBJ1-2; D not resolved. Trimming took 2 bases from V and 1 from J, leaving 23 bases between them. The CDR3 has 19 residues. Germline CDR1 is SNHLY and CDR2 is FYNNEI. CDR3 sequence reads: CASSEYLFLLGQNNYGYTF. The CDR3 DNA follows: TGTGCCAGCAGTGAATATCTTTTTCTTTTGGGCCAAAATAACTATGGCTACACCTTC.

The V and J genes are TRBV11-2 and TRBJ2-1; TRBD2 matches 8 bases. The CDR3 sequence is 17 residues long. CDR1 is SGHAT, CDR2 FQNNGV, per germline. The V segment lost 4 bases and the J segment 4 bases; nucleotides outside the gene matches: 12. The CDR3 loop is CASSSGPGLAGYNEQFF. The CDR3 nucleotides are TGTGCCAGCAGCTCGGGCCCCGGGCTAGCGGGTTACAATGAGCAGTTCTTC. Supplemented by reference TRBV11-2 and TRBJ2-1, the full variable domain reads EAGVAQSPRYKIIEKRQSVAFWCNPISGHATLYWYQQILGQGPKLLIQFQNNGVVDDSQLPKDRFSAERLKGVDSTLKIQPAKLEDSAVYLCASSSGPGLAGYNEQFFGPGTRLTVL.

V is TRBV7-7 and J is TRBJ2-1, with 13 bases identical to TRBD2. Per the germline V gene, CDR1 is SSHAT and CDR2 is FNYEAQ (reference sequence). The CDR3 length is 15 residues. Germline trimming cut 3 bases from V and 6 bases from J; bases unmatched to any gene: 2. The CDR3 loop is CASSFGLAGVNEQFF. CDR3 DNA sequence: TGTGCCAGCAGCTTTGGACTAGCGGGAGTCAATGAGCAGTTCTTC. The variable domain in full, completed from reference TRBV7-7 and TRBJ2-1, reads GAGVSQSPRYKVTKRGQDVTLRCDPISSHATLYWYQQALGQGPEFLTYFNYEAQPDKSGLPSDRFSAERPEGSISTLTIQRTEQRDSAMYRCASSFGLAGVNEQFFGPGTRLTVL.

The chain recombines TRBV5-6 with TRBJ2-6; D gene uncertain. The CDR3 extends over 15 amino acids. Trimming cost V 2 bases and J 4 bases, with 10 bases left between them. Germline V gene lookup returns CDR1 SGHDT and CDR2 YYEEEE. Here the CDR3 DNA reads TGTGCCAGCAGCTTTGTTTTTAGAGGGGCCAACGTCCTGACTTTC. Encoded protein: CASSFVFRGANVLTF.

The chain is built from TRBV7-8 and TRBJ1-1; the match to TRBD1 covers 8 bases. CDR1 is SGHVS, CDR2 FQNEAQ, per germline. The CDR3 contains 13 residues. J lost 4 bases, V lost 3 bases, and 1 base had no gene match. This CDR3 reads CASSLQGATEAFF. CDR3 DNA sequence: TGTGCCAGCAGCTTGCAGGGGGCCACTGAAGCTTTCTTT. The whole variable domain, remainder taken from reference TRBV7-8 and TRBJ1-1, is GAGVSQSPRYKVAKRGQDVALRCDPISGHVSLFWYQQALGQGPEFLTYFQNEAQLDKSGLPSDRFFAERPEGSVSTLKIQRTQQEDSAVYLCASSLQGATEAFFGQGTRLTVV.